These 8 T cell receptor beta chains were all obtained from the same sample, sequenced in a study of T-cell reconstitution after alpha-beta-depleted transplantation in children. Unique molecular identifiers featured in how the TCRbeta library was prepared. TCRdb re-called the PCR reads through MiXCR, storing one row per CDR3 protein. The sample includes some 200,000 distinct CDR3 sequences, approximately 8.4% seen only once; the top ten take about 40%. This specimen consisted of PBMCs, mostly from graft donor cells, obtained 360 days after TCRalphabeta/CD19-depleted stem cell transplant. The receptors come from a male patient aged 2-15 years who had a stem cell transplant for acute myeloid leukemia, so the T cells may come from the graft donor.

The chain couples TRBV5-1 to TRBJ1-5; tentative D call: TRBD1 (6 bases). Trimming removed 0 bases from V and 5 bases from J, with 9 bases in between. Germline CDR1 and CDR2: SGHRS and YFSETQ. The CDR3 is made up of 14 amino acids. CDR3: CASSLASGDQPQHF. The CDR3 DNA reads as TGCGCCAGCAGCTTGGCGTCAGGGGATCAGCCCCAGCATTTT.

This clonotype was picked up a small number of times. This sequence joins TRBV2 and TRBJ2-7; TRBD1 matches at 8 bases. The junction had 8 bases not matched to a gene; V was cut back by 3 bases and J by 1 base. Germline V gene data show CDR1 as SNHLY and CDR2 as FYNNEI. The CDR3 is made up of 16 amino acids. The CDR3 region is CASSDPTGERSYEQYV. CDR3 nucleotide sequence: TGTGCCAGCAGTGACCCGACAGGGGAGAGATCCTACGAGCAGTACGTC.

There are a few counts of this clonotype. The chain is built from TRBV20-1 and TRBJ1-1, with D unresolved. CDR1 and CDR2 (germline): DFQATT, SNEGSKA (reference sequence). V gave up 0 bases and J gave up 2 bases, with 7 bases separating them. The CDR3 is 13 residues long. This CDR3 is CSARDPYNTEAFF. The CDR3 region has the DNA TGCAGTGCTAGAGATCCCTACAACACTGAAGCTTTCTTT.

This clonotype was detected a few times. V and J are TRBV11-1 and TRBJ2-7; a weak D match, TRBD1 (6 bases). V dropped 5 bases and J dropped 2 bases, with 10 bases sitting between them. The CDR3 loop spans 13 amino acids. Germline V CDR1 and CDR2: SGHAT, FQDESV (reference sequence). CDR3 sequence reads: CASSRGQTYEQYV. DNA of the CDR3: TGTGCCAGCAGCCGCGGACAGACCTACGAGCAGTACGTC.

This clonotype has more than one count but fewer than ten. This rearrangement joins TRBV4-3 to TRBJ2-7; TRBD2 aligns across 9 bases. The CDR3 loop spans 16 amino acids. J gave up 1 base and V 3 bases, and 7 bases lay outside the gene matches. From germline, CDR1 is LGHNA and CDR2 YSLEER. CDR3 DNA: TGCGCCAGCAGCCAGGATCCGGGACTAGCTTCCTACGAGCAGTACTTC. The encoded protein is CASSQDPGLASYEQYF.

This clonotype was seen repeatedly, ten times or more. This chain connects TRBV20-1 to TRBJ2-1; D unresolved. The V gene lost 4 bases and the J gene lost 4 bases, with 5 bases spanning the gap. Germline assignment: CDR1 DFQATT and CDR2 SNEGSKA (reference sequence). The CDR3 sequence is 11 residues long. The CDR3 DNA sequence: TGCAGTGCTAACATTTACAATGAGCAGTTCTTC. Translation gives CSANIYNEQFF.

The CDR3 sequence: CASSRGLRSSQPQHF. CDR3 DNA sequence: TGTGCCAGCAGCAGGGGACTCCGGAGTAGTCAGCCCCAGCATTTT. J is TRBJ1-5 and V is TRBV3-1, with D possibly TRBD1 on 5 matching bases. Germline CDR1 and CDR2: LGHDT and YNNKEL (reference sequence). V gave up 5 bases and J gave up 6 bases, with 17 bases separating them. There are 15 residues in the CDR3.

This clonotype was recorded many times. The chain has TRBV12-3 or TRBV12-4 and TRBJ1-5; D is ambiguous. V was cut by 3 bases and J by 0 bases, with 9 bases left in between. The CDR3 sequence is 15 residues long. The CDR3 is CASSLMRNSNQPQHF. In nucleotides, the CDR3 is TGTGCCAGCAGTTTGATGAGGAATAGCAATCAGCCCCAGCATTTT.